These 30 T cell receptor beta chains were sequenced from one sample in a study of T cell responses to AZD1222 COVID-19 vaccine. Libraries were prepared by immunoSEQ multiplex PCR; TCRdb keeps only in-frame clonotypes and omits some of them. The sample includes about 110,000 clones, roughly 90% of them seen just once. The sequenced sample was peripheral blood, obtained 28 days after the second AZD1222 dose. These receptors originate from an adult who received the AZD1222 COVID-19 vaccine.

V and J are TRBV28 and TRBJ1-2; D is unresolved. CDR1 is MDHEN and CDR2 is SYDVKM in the germline V gene. There are 18 residues in the CDR3. Trimming pared 2 bases from V and 3 bases from J, leaving 22 bases between. The CDR3 nucleotides are TGTGCCAGCAGTTTAATTAACGAGTGGGCAGAAGCCTACTATGGCTACACCTTC. Protein product: CASSLINEWAEAYYGYTF.

The CDR3 coding sequence is TGTGCCATCAGTAGGCCTCGGGACAGGGTCACAGATACGCAGTATTTT. Its protein is CAISRPRDRVTDTQYF. This chain links TRBV10-3 with TRBJ2-3; the match to TRBD1 covers 9 bases. The V segment lost 5 bases and the J segment 2 bases; nucleotides outside the gene matches: 8. Germline-derived CDR1 and CDR2 are ENHRY and SYGVKD. There are 16 residues in the CDR3.

The chain recombines TRBV7-6 with TRBJ2-7, with D possibly being TRBD2 (5 bases). Trimming shortened V by 4 bases and J by 1 base, and 20 bases separated the two germline ends. The length of the CDR3 is 17 residues. The germline CDR1 and CDR2 sequences are SGHVS and FNYEAQ. The chain's CDR3 is CASSSWIEGATSYEQYF. The CDR3 DNA reads as TGTGCCAGCAGCTCCTGGATTGAGGGAGCCACTTCCTACGAGCAGTACTTC.

About this clone: Distinct nucleotide sequences in the sample also encode this CDR3. The gene calls are TRBV30 and TRBJ1-5; no firm D call. This CDR3 comprises 13 residues. Germline values: CDR1 GTSNPN, CDR2 SVGIG (reference sequence). Deletions cut 3 bases from V and 0 bases from J, with 6 bases between. The DNA of the CDR3 is TGTGCCTGGAGCGTGGATAGCAATCAGCCCCAGCATTTT. As protein: CAWSVDSNQPQHF. Complete variable domain (other parts from reference TRBV30 and TRBJ1-5): SQTIHQWPATLVQPVGSPLSLECTVEGTSNPNLYWYRQAAGRGLQLLFYSVGIGQISSEVPQNLSASRPQDRQFILSSKKLLLSDSGFYLCAWSVDSNQPQHFGDGTRLSIL.

V and J are TRBV5-5 and TRBJ2-7, with TRBD1 matching 9 bases. CDR1 is SGHKS and CDR2 is YYEKEE in the germline V gene (reference sequence). The CDR3 runs to 15 residues. V gave up 0 bases and J gave up 5 bases; unmatched junction bases: 6. CDR3 protein: CASSLGDRARDEQYF. The CDR3 coding sequence is TGTGCCAGCAGCTTGGGGGACAGGGCCCGGGACGAGCAGTACTTC.

The chain combines TRBV19 with TRBJ1-6, with a possible D match to TRBD1 (5 bases). Trimming shortened V by 7 bases and J by 8 bases, and 18 bases separated the two germline ends. CDR1 LNHDA and CDR2 SQIVND come from the germline V gene (reference sequence). The CDR3 totals 15 residues. The CDR3 reads CASTGTGAGDSPLHF. The CDR3 nucleotides are TGTGCCAGTACGGGTACCGGGGCGGGTGATTCACCCCTCCACTTT.

The V and J genes are TRBV5-1 and TRBJ1-2, with D hard to call. Trimming removed 0 bases at V and 4 bases at J, with 4 bases between. This CDR3 comprises 12 residues. Germline CDR1 is SGHRS and CDR2 is YFSETQ. The CDR3 loop reads CASSLEGYGYTF. Written as DNA, the CDR3 is TGCGCCAGCAGCTTGGAGGGCTATGGCTACACCTTC.

This rearrangement joins TRBV9 to TRBJ2-7; 7 bases match TRBD1. CDR3 length: 15 amino acids. CDR1 is SGDLS, CDR2 YYNGEE, per germline. With V trimmed by 3 bases and J by 0 bases, 6 bases remained unmatched. The CDR3 reads CASSDVDRSSYEQYF. The CDR3 bases are TGTGCCAGCAGCGACGTGGACAGGAGCTCCTACGAGCAGTACTTC.

V gene TRBV30 combines with J gene TRBJ1-1; possible D gene TRBD1, 5 bases. Germline CDR1 is GTSNPN and CDR2 is SVGIG (reference sequence). This CDR3 contains 14 residues. Trimming removed 7 bases from V and 4 bases from J, with 19 bases in between. CDR3 residues: CAYWRRGMGTEAFF. Here the CDR3 DNA reads TGTGCCTACTGGAGGAGGGGTATGGGCACTGAAGCTTTCTTT.

The chain couples TRBV18 to TRBJ1-4; D ambiguous. The CDR3 has 14 amino acids. Germline assignment: CDR1 KGHSH and CDR2 LQKENI. Trimming shortened V by 3 bases and J by 7 bases, and 12 bases separated the two germline ends. This CDR3 is CASSPRREGEKLFF. CDR3 bases: TGTGCCAGCTCACCCCGGCGGGAGGGTGAAAAACTGTTTTTT.

The chain is built from TRBV5-1 and TRBJ1-1; TRBD1 agrees at 7 bases. Germline trimming cut 4 bases from V and 4 bases from J; bases unmatched to any gene: 7. Germline V CDR1 and CDR2: SGHRS, YFSETQ. CDR3 length: 14 amino acids. The CDR3 sequence: CASSPPDRLTEAFF. For the CDR3, the DNA is TGCGCCAGCAGCCCCCCGGACAGGCTCACTGAAGCTTTCTTT.

This clone turned up a few times. The rearrangement uses TRBV7-9 and TRBJ2-2; D unresolved. With 2 bases removed from V and 3 bases from J, the gap between germline ends came to 4 bases. Germline V gene sequence: CDR1 SEHNR, CDR2 FQNEAQ (reference sequence). The CDR3 extends over 13 amino acids. In DNA form, the CDR3 reads TGTGCCAGCAGCTTAAGCTACACCGGGGAGCTGTTTTTT. Translated: CASSLSYTGELFF.

This clone was seen only once. The rearrangement uses TRBV18 and TRBJ2-3; perhaps D is TRBD1 or TRBD2 (5 bases each). Deletions cut 3 bases from V and 7 bases from J, with 14 bases between. There are 14 residues in the CDR3. CDR1 is KGHSH, CDR2 LQKENI, per germline. CDR3 in DNA: TGTGCCAGCTCACCGGGGCTAGCCTTGCATACGCAGTATTTT. It encodes CASSPGLALHTQYF.

The V call is TRBV5-4, the J call TRBJ1-1, with D unresolved. The CDR3 is made up of 15 amino acids. Trimming removed 0 bases from V and 0 bases from J, with 9 bases in between. The V gene's germline CDR1 is SGHNT and CDR2 YYREEE (reference sequence). This CDR3 reads CASSLVIGVNTEAFF. The DNA for the CDR3 is TGTGCCAGCAGCTTGGTAATTGGAGTGAACACTGAAGCTTTCTTT.

CDR3 DNA sequence: TGTGCCTTCCCCCACCGGCAGAATAGCAATCAGCCCCAGCATTTT. Protein sequence: CAFPHRQNSNQPQHF. The chain has TRBV24-1 and TRBJ1-5, with D uncertain. V lost 12 bases, J lost 0 bases, and 17 bases lay in between. The CDR3 is 15 residues long. Germline V lookup: CDR1 KGHDR, CDR2 SFDVKD.

The chain links TRBV28 to TRBJ2-5; 7 bases map to TRBD2. CDR1 is MDHEN, CDR2 SYDVKM, per germline. The CDR3 contains 13 residues. Losses at the gene ends were 6 bases for V and 2 bases for J; bases not matched to a gene: 3. CDR3 coding DNA: TGTGCCAGCAGAGAAGCGGGGCAAGAGACCCAGTACTTC. This codes for CASREAGQETQYF.

The rearrangement uses TRBV27 and TRBJ1-4; no clear D gene. The CDR3 loop spans 14 amino acids. Germline-derived CDR1 and CDR2 are MNHEY and SMNVEV (reference sequence). Deletions cut 3 bases from V and 5 bases from J, with 10 bases between. The CDR3 loop is CASSLVLGNEKLFF. CDR3 sequence (DNA): TGTGCCAGCAGTTTGGTCCTTGGCAATGAAAAACTGTTTTTT.

The J gene is TRBJ1-1, the V gene TRBV29-1; maybe TRBD1 (6 bases). Germline CDR1 SQVTM, CDR2 ANQGSEA. V was clipped by 4 bases and J by 3 bases, with 9 bases between them. There are 12 residues in the CDR3. The CDR3 loop is CSVAGAHTEAFF. CDR3 DNA: TGCAGCGTTGCAGGGGCACACACTGAAGCTTTCTTT.

This clone was seen a single time. The chain uses TRBV29-1 and TRBJ2-7, with 8 bases lining up with TRBD2. The CDR3 consists of 14 residues. Per germline, CDR1 SQVTM and CDR2 ANQGSEA. J lost 3 bases, V lost 3 bases, and 7 bases had no gene match. DNA for the CDR3: TGCAGCGTTGAGGGGGGGACTAGTCTCTACGAGCAGTACTTC. Translation gives CSVEGGTSLYEQYF.

The chain combines TRBV5-6 with TRBJ2-1; 9 positions match TRBD2. The V segment lost 0 bases and the J segment 15 bases; nucleotides outside the gene matches: 10. The CDR3 has 14 residues. Looked up from germline, CDR1 is SGHDT and CDR2 is YYEEEE. CDR3 region: CASSLELAGPRRFF. The CDR3 DNA reads as TGTGCCAGCAGCTTGGAGCTAGCGGGGCCCCGGCGGTTCTTC.

The V gene is TRBV12-3 or TRBV12-4, the J gene TRBJ1-1; D gene unclear. The CDR3 sequence is 12 residues long. V was cut by 0 bases and J by 12 bases, with 11 bases left in between. In DNA, the CDR3 is TGTGCCAGCAGTTTAGCGAACCGGGCTACTTTCTTT. Amino acids: CASSLANRATFF.

The CDR3 DNA is TGTGCCAGCAGCTTCTTTCAGGAGGCTCAGCCCCAGCATTTT. As protein: CASSFFQEAQPQHF. V usage is TRBV7-2 and J usage is TRBJ1-5; D is unclear. Germline V gene lookup returns CDR1 SGHTA and CDR2 FQGNSA. Trimming removed 3 bases from V and 6 bases from J, with 12 bases in between. CDR3 size: 14 residues.

The chain has TRBV7-3 and TRBJ2-3, with a weak D call TRBD2 (7 bases). There are 15 residues in the CDR3. Trimming took off 1 base at V and 4 bases at J, with 12 bases between the two ends. Germline V gene sequence: CDR1 SGHTA, CDR2 FQGTGA. The DNA of the CDR3 is TGTGCCAGCAGCTTAAACGGGGGGCCCGCAGATACGCAGTATTTT. Protein: CASSLNGGPADTQYF.

The genes are TRBV6-1 and TRBJ2-3; D not certain. Germline V gene sequence: CDR1 MNHNS, CDR2 SASEGT. The V and J ends lost 1 base and 0 bases respectively, with 11 bases between them. This CDR3 has 16 amino acids. In DNA form, the CDR3 reads TGTGCCAGCAGTGAAGTCTGGGGAACTAGCACAGATACGCAGTATTTT. The encoded protein is CASSEVWGTSTDTQYF.

The chain couples TRBV5-6 to TRBJ1-4; 10 nucleotides align to TRBD1. This CDR3 region has 14 residues. CDR1 is SGHDT, CDR2 YYEEEE, per germline. The junction had 6 bases not matched to a gene; V was cut back by 6 bases and J by 7 bases. The CDR3 reads CASKWGQGSEKLFF. DNA of the CDR3: TGTGCCAGCAAGTGGGGACAGGGGAGTGAAAAACTGTTTTTT.

The chain carries TRBV19 and TRBJ2-7; D remains ambiguous. CDR1 and CDR2 (germline): LNHDA, SQIVND (reference sequence). Trimming left V 5 bases short and J 2 bases short, with 10 bases between. This CDR3 is 13 amino acids long. CDR3 bases: TGTGCCAGTAGTGGGTGGGAAACCTACGAGCAGTACTTC. Amino acid sequence: CASSGWETYEQYF.

In this sample, this clone turned up once. This chain joins TRBV30 and TRBJ2-1, with D possibly being TRBD1 (5 bases). The CDR3 contains 13 residues. The V gene lost 4 bases and the J gene lost 9 bases, with 16 bases spanning the gap. The germline gives CDR1 GTSNPN, CDR2 SVGIG (reference sequence). Here the CDR3 DNA reads TGTGCCTGGAACCGTGAGACAGTCGGTGAGCAGTTCTTC. Its protein product is CAWNRETVGEQFF.

This clone was picked up one time. One junction end disagrees with the germline gene, perhaps due to a read error. This sequence joins TRBV6-5 and TRBJ1-2; no firm D call. From germline, CDR1 is MNHEY and CDR2 SVGAGI. The CDR3 has 12 residues. The CDR3 DNA follows: TGTGCCAGCGGTTACTCGAGGGTTGGCTACACCTTC. Translating it yields CASGYSRVGYTF.

This clone appeared a few times. In DNA form, the CDR3 reads TGTGCCACCCTGACGGGGGGCCAAGAGACCCAGTACTTC. It yields the protein CATLTGGQETQYF. This sequence joins TRBV28 and TRBJ2-5; 7 bases agree with TRBD2. CDR1 is MDHEN and CDR2 is SYDVKM in the germline V gene. Trimming removed 10 bases from V and 1 base from J; junction bases left unmatched: 6. This CDR3 has 13 residues.

The CDR3 bases are TGTGCCACCAGTGATCCGGGACTAGCGGGGGAGTACAATGAGCAGTTCTTC. It codes for CATSDPGLAGEYNEQFF. This chain uses TRBV24-1 with TRBJ2-1, with 14 bases matching TRBD2. This CDR3 region has 17 residues. J was trimmed by 4 bases and V by 3 bases; bases with no gene match: 4. The germline CDR1 and CDR2 sequences are KGHDR and SFDVKD.